The next 18 T cell receptor beta chains were all read from a single sample in a study of T cell responses to AZD1222 COVID-19 vaccine. Libraries were prepared by immunoSEQ multiplex PCR; TCRdb keeps only in-frame clonotypes and omits some of them. The table has 80,000 or so clones, more than 60% seen once. Source: peripheral blood, taken 28 days after the second dose of the MenACWY control vaccine. These receptors were taken from an adult who received the MenACWY meningococcal vaccine as a control.

The chain couples TRBV28 to TRBJ1-1; D uncertain. The CDR3 spans 11 residues. CDR1 is MDHEN and CDR2 is SYDVKM in the germline V gene. Deletions cut 9 bases from V and 1 base from J, with 6 bases between. The CDR3 bases are TGTGCCAGTAAGGGGAACACTGAAGCTTTCTTT. It yields the protein CASKGNTEAFF. The variable domain in full, completed from reference TRBV28 and TRBJ1-1, reads DVKVTQSSRYLVKRTGEKVFLECVQDMDHENMFWYRQDPGLGLRLIYFSYDVKMKEKGDIPEGYSVSREKKERFSLILESASTNQTSMYLCASKGNTEAFFGQGTRLTVV.

The sample holds one count of this clone. The chain's CDR3 is CASSLVASYNSPLHF. CDR3 bases: TGTGCCAGCAGCTTAGTGGCTTCCTATAATTCACCCCTCCACTTT. The chain employs TRBV11-2 and TRBJ1-6; D not certain. The CDR3 has 15 residues. Deletions cut 1 base from V and 1 base from J, with 5 bases between. Germline V gene lookup returns CDR1 SGHAT and CDR2 FQNNGV.

This chain links TRBV20-1 with TRBJ1-2, with 9 bases lining up with TRBD1. V was clipped by 8 bases and J by 8 bases; unmatched bases: 6. Germline CDR1 reads DFQATT; CDR2 reads SNEGSKA (reference sequence). There are 11 residues in the CDR3. CDR3 amino acids: CSPTGGGGYTF. CDR3 in DNA: TGCAGTCCCACAGGGGGCGGGGGCTACACCTTC.

The V call is TRBV10-3, the J call TRBJ2-1; D assignment may be TRBD1 or TRBD2 (5 bases each). Germline CDR1 ENHRY, CDR2 SYGVKD. This CDR3 comprises 15 residues. V lost 2 bases and J lost 4, with 12 bases in between. DNA for the CDR3: TGTGCCATCAGTGAGGATCGGGGCCAATACAATGAGCAGTTCTTC. Translated: CAISEDRGQYNEQFF.

This clone was picked up one time. The chain links TRBV21-1 to TRBJ2-7; the D call TRBD2 from the table was never checked on the DNA. TRBV21-1 constitutes a pseudogene. The CDR3 loop spans 16 amino acids. CDR3 nucleotides: TGTGCCAGCAGCAAAGAGCTAGCGGCCTTACTCTACGAGCAGTACTTC. Its protein is CASSKELAALLYEQYF.

V is TRBV19 and J is TRBJ1-5; D might be TRBD1 (6 bases). CDR1 is LNHDA, CDR2 SQIVND, per germline (reference sequence). There are 14 residues in the CDR3. V lost 5 bases, J lost 3 bases, and 11 bases lay in between. This CDR3 is CASSSGGLNQPQHF. The CDR3 nucleotides read TGTGCCAGTAGTTCTGGGGGCCTCAATCAGCCCCAGCATTTT.

The rearrangement joins TRBV5-6 to TRBJ1-2; a weak D match, TRBD1 (6 bases). V lost 3 bases and J 5 bases, leaving 14 bases between the germline ends. This CDR3 spans 14 amino acids. Germline lookup yields CDR1 SGHDT and CDR2 YYEEEE. In DNA form, the CDR3 reads TGTGCCAGCAGCTACCGATACAGGGTGTATGGCTACACCTTC. This translates into CASSYRYRVYGYTF.

This chain connects TRBV29-1 to TRBJ1-1; D unclear. This CDR3 contains 12 residues. Trimming pared 6 bases from V and 1 base from J, leaving 9 bases between. From germline, CDR1 is SQVTM and CDR2 ANQGSEA. The CDR3 here is CSVQPSNTEAFF. The CDR3 coding sequence is TGCAGCGTGCAACCCTCGAACACTGAAGCTTTCTTT.

As to this clone: Different DNA sequences within this sample yield the same CDR3. The chain joins TRBV20-1 to TRBJ2-7; D not certain. Per the germline V gene, CDR1 is DFQATT and CDR2 is SNEGSKA (reference sequence). V was trimmed by 0 bases and J by 3 bases, leaving 3 bases between them. CDR3 length: 11 amino acids. The CDR3 DNA reads as TGCAGTGCTAGAGACAACTACGAGCAGTACTTC. As protein: CSARDNYEQYF.

This chain joins TRBV27 and TRBJ2-1, with 12 bases that match TRBD2. CDR1 is MNHEY, CDR2 SMNVEV, per germline (reference sequence). Germline trimming cut 8 bases from V and 0 bases from J; bases unmatched to any gene: 11. The length of the CDR3 is 18 residues. This chain's CDR3 is CASAGTSGFRSSYNEQFF. The CDR3 DNA follows: TGTGCCAGCGCCGGGACTAGCGGGTTTCGCAGCTCCTACAATGAGCAGTTCTTC.

The chain joins TRBV7-3 to TRBJ2-2; D is perhaps TRBD2 (5 bases). In germline, CDR1 is SGHTA, CDR2 FQGTGA. Trimming pared 5 bases from V and 8 bases from J, leaving 12 bases between. This CDR3 spans 13 amino acids. CDR3 region: CASSPSEVGELFF. The CDR3 DNA sequence: TGTGCCAGCAGCCCCTCGGAGGTGGGGGAGCTGTTTTTT.

This chain connects TRBV2 to TRBJ2-3, with D perhaps matching TRBD1 (6 bases). Trimming took off 6 bases at V and 4 bases at J, with 17 bases between the two ends. Germline CDR1 is SNHLY and CDR2 is FYNNEI. This CDR3 contains 15 residues. CDR3 sequence: CASSPRGSSADTQYF. As DNA, the CDR3 is TGTGCCAGCAGCCCTAGGGGGAGTAGCGCAGATACGCAGTATTTT.

CDR3: CASSKDSFNQPQHF. The CDR3 DNA reads as TGTGCCAGTAGTAAGGACAGCTTCAATCAGCCCCAGCATTTT. V is TRBV19 and J is TRBJ1-5; possibly TRBD1 for D (6 bases). The length of the CDR3 is 14 residues. Germline V gene lookup returns CDR1 LNHDA and CDR2 SQIVND (reference sequence). V was shortened by 4 bases and J by 3 bases, with 10 bases between the two germline ends.

V is TRBV7-9 and J is TRBJ2-5, with TRBD1 matching 7 bases. Germline V CDR1 and CDR2: SEHNR, FQNEAQ (reference sequence). There are 13 residues in the CDR3. The ends lost 5 bases at V and 3 bases at J; junction bases unmatched: 3. The CDR3 loop reads CASSPGQEETQYF. For the CDR3, the DNA is TGTGCCAGCAGCCCCGGACAGGAAGAGACCCAGTACTTC.

V usage is TRBV11-3 and J usage is TRBJ2-2; 7 bases align to TRBD1. The germline V gene encodes CDR1 SGHNT and CDR2 YENEEA. V lost 4 bases and J lost 5; bases outside the gene matches: 4. The CDR3 covers 14 residues. Here the CDR3 reads CASSSTGVTGELFF. In DNA form, the CDR3 reads TGTGCCAGCAGCTCAACAGGGGTTACCGGGGAGCTGTTTTTT.

The V call is TRBV5-6, the J call TRBJ1-3; D gene uncertain. Between the trimmed V and J ends, which lost 0 bases and 2 bases, there was a span of 6 bases. CDR3 length: 14 amino acids. The germline V gene encodes CDR1 SGHDT and CDR2 YYEEEE. Written as DNA, the CDR3 is TGTGCCAGCAGCTTGGGTAAGGCTGGAAACACCATATATTTT. Protein sequence: CASSLGKAGNTIYF. Drawing the rest from reference TRBV5-6 and TRBJ1-3, the complete variable domain is DAGVTQSPTHLIKTRGQQVTLRCSPKSGHDTVSWYQQALGQGPQFIFQYYEEEERQRGNFPDRFSGHQFPNYSSELNVNALLLGDSALYLCASSLGKAGNTIYFGEGSWLTVV.

V is TRBV29-1 and J is TRBJ1-1; D unclear. There are 13 residues in the CDR3. Germline V gene lookup returns CDR1 SQVTM and CDR2 ANQGSEA. Trimming took off 6 bases at V and 5 bases at J, with 16 bases between the two ends. CDR3 region: CSVVRIVATEAFF. In DNA form, the CDR3 reads TGCAGCGTCGTCCGGATCGTCGCTACTGAAGCTTTCTTT. The variable domain in full, with the rest retrieved from reference TRBV29-1 and TRBJ1-1, is SAVISQKPSRDICQRGTSLTIQCQVDSQVTMMFWYRQQPGQSLTLIATANQGSEATYESGFVIDKFPISRPNLTFSTLTVSNMSPEDSSIYLCSVVRIVATEAFFGQGTRLTVV.

The J gene is TRBJ1-1, the V gene TRBV30, with D maybe TRBD1 (5 bases). V was pared by 2 bases and J by 6 bases, with 10 bases between. The CDR3 is made up of 12 amino acids. The germline CDR1 and CDR2 sequences are GTSNPN and SVGIG (reference sequence). The CDR3 loop is CAWSPGGAEAFF. In nucleotides, the CDR3 is TGTGCCTGGAGTCCGGGGGGGGCTGAAGCTTTCTTT.